Listed here is a single TCR beta chain. This sample is drawn from a study of blood T cell repertoires in COVID-19. As for the study in general: Donors in the United States, Italy and Spain gave samples during acute or convalescent COVID-19.

In the authors' methods: Estimation of nucleated cell counts relied on the amplification of reference gene primers. TCRdb's copy holds only in-frame clones and misses some; the assay was immunoSEQ multiplex PCR. Clone size and V and J calls were adopted from that table, with D and trimming inferred from the DNA. The sample shows roughly 250,000 clones, approximately 83% of them seen only once. The sequence was obtained from a person aged 70 to 85 with COVID-19, enrolled during active disease. Sequenced material: peripheral blood.

The CDR3 coding sequence is TGTGCCAGCAGCTTAGTGGGCCCCAGCCTAGGGAGCTCCTACAATGAGCAGTTCTTC. It translates to CASSLVGPSLGSSYNEQFF. The chain is built from TRBV7-2 and TRBJ2-1; a possible D gene is TRBD2 (5 bases). The CDR3 extends over 19 amino acids. CDR1 SGHTA and CDR2 FQGNSA come from the germline V gene. Deletions cut 1 base from V and 0 bases from J, with 19 bases between. Combining the CDR3 with reference TRBV7-2 and TRBJ2-1 gives the whole variable domain GAGVSQSPSNKVTEKGKDVELRCDPISGHTALYWYRQSLGQGLEFLIYFQGNSAPDKSGLPSDRFSAERTGGSVSTLTIQRTQQEDSAVYLCASSLVGPSLGSSYNEQFFGPGTRLTVL.